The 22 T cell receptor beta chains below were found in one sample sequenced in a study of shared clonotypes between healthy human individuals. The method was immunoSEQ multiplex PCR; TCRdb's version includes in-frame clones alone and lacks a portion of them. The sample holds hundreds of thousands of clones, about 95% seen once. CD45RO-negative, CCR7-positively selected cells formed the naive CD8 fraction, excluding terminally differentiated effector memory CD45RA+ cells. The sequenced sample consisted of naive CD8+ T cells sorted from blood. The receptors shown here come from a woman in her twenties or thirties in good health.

CDR3 DNA sequence: TGCGCCAGCAGCCAAAAAAAGTGGACTAGCGGGAGCAGGAATGAGCAGTTCTTC. This sequence encodes CASSQKKWTSGSRNEQFF. The V gene is TRBV4-1, the J gene TRBJ2-1, with 13 bases fitting TRBD2. Germline V lookup: CDR1 MGHRA, CDR2 YSYEKL. There are 18 residues in the CDR3. V shed 2 bases, J shed 7 bases, and the junction held 11 bases outside the gene matches.

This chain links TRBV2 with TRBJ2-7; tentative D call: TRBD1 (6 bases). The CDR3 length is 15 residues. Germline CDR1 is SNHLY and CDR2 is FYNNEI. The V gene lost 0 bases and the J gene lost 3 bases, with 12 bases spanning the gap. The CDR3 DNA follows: TGTGCCAGCAGTGAAGCTAACAGGGAGATCTACGAGCAGTACTTC. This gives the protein CASSEANREIYEQYF.

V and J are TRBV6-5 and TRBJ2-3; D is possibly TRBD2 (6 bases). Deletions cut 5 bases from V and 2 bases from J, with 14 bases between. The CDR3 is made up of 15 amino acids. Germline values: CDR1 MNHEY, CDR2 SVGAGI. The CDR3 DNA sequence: TGTGCCAGCAGTCCAGCGGGCCTTTTCACAGATACGCAGTATTTT. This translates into CASSPAGLFTDTQYF.

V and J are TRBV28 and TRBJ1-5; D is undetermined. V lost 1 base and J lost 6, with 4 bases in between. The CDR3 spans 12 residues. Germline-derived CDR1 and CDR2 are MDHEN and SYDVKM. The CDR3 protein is CASSLSGQPQHF. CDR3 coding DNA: TGTGCCAGCAGTTTATCGGGTCAGCCCCAGCATTTT.

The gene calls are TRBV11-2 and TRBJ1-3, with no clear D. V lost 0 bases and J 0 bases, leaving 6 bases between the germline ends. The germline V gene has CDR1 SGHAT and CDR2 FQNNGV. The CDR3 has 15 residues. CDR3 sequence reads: CASSLDANSGNTIYF. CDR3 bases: TGTGCCAGCAGCTTAGACGCCAACTCTGGAAACACCATATATTTT.

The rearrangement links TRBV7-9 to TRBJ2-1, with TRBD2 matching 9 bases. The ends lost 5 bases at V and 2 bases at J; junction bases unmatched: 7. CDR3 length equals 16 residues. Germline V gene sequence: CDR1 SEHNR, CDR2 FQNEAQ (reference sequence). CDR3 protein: CASSPMWTSAYNEQFF. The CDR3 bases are TGTGCCAGCAGCCCCATGTGGACTAGCGCCTACAATGAGCAGTTCTTC.

CDR3 DNA sequence: TGTGCCAGCAGTTTAATGCAGTGGGGTCTTGGGTCCTACAATGAGCAGTTCTTC. As protein: CASSLMQWGLGSYNEQFF. The gene calls are TRBV27 and TRBJ2-1; D unresolved. V lost 2 bases, J lost 1 base, and 18 bases lay in between. The germline CDR1 and CDR2 sequences are MNHEY and SMNVEV (reference sequence). The length of the CDR3 is 18 residues.

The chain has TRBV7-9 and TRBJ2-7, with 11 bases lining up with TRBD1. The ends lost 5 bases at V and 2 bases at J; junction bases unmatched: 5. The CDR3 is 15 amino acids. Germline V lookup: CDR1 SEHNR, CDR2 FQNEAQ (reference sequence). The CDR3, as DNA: TGTGCCAGCAGCACGGGACAGGGGGTTACCTACGAGCAGTACTTC. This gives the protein CASSTGQGVTYEQYF.

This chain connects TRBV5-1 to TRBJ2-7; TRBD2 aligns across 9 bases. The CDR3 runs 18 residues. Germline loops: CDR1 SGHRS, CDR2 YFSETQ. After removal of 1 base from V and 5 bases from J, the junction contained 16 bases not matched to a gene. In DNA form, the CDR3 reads TGCGCCAGCAGCTTGAGGGTCAGGGCGGGAGGGCCAAGGCACGAGCAGTACTTC. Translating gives CASSLRVRAGGPRHEQYF.

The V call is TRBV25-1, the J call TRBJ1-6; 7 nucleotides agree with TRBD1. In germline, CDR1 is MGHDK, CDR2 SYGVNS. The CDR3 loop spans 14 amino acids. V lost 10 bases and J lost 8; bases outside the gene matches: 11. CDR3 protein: CATRGGGIHSPLHF. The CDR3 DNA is TGTGCCACAAGGGGAGGGGGCATACATTCACCCCTCCACTTT.

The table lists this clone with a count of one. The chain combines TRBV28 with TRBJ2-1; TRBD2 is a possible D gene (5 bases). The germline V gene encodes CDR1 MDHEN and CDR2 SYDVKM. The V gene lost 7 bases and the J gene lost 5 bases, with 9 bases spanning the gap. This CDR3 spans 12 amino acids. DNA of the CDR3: TGTGCCAGCAACTTCGGGAACAATGAGCAGTTCTTC. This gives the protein CASNFGNNEQFF.

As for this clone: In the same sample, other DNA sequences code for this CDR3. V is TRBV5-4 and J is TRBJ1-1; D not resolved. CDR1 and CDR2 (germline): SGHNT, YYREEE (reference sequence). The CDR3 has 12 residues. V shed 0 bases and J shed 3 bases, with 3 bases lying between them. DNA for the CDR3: TGTGCCAGCAGCTTGGGTGACACTGAAGCTTTCTTT. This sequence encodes CASSLGDTEAFF.

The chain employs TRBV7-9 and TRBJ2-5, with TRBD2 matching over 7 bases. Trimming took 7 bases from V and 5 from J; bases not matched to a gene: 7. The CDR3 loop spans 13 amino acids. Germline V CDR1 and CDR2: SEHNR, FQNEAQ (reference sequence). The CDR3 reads CASKRGEGETQYF. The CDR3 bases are TGTGCCAGCAAGCGGGGAGAGGGTGAGACCCAGTACTTC.

CDR3 sequence reads: CASSEVIAGDFSYEQYF. In nucleotides, the CDR3 is TGCGCCAGCAGTGAGGTGATAGCGGGAGATTTCTCCTACGAGCAGTACTTC. The V gene is TRBV10-1, the J gene TRBJ2-7; TRBD2 aligns across 9 bases. V lost 2 bases and J lost 0; bases outside the gene matches: 8. The V gene's germline CDR1 is WNHNN and CDR2 SYGVQD (reference sequence). CDR3 length: 17 amino acids.

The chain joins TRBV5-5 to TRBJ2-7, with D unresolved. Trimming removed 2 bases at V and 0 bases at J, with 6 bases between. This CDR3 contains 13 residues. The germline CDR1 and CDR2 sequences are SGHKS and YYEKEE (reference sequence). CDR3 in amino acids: CASSFGYSYEQYF. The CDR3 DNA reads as TGTGCCAGCAGCTTCGGGTACTCCTACGAGCAGTACTTC.

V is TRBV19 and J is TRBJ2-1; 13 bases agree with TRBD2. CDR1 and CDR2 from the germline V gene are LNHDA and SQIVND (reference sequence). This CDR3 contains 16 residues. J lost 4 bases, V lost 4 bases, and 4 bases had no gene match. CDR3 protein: CASSTRGLAGYNEQFF. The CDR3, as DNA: TGTGCCAGTAGTACCCGGGGACTAGCGGGGTACAATGAGCAGTTCTTC.

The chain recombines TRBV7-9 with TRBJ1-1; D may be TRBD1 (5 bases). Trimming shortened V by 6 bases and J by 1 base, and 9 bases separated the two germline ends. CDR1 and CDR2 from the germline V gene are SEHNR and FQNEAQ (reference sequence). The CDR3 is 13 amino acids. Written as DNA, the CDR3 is TGTGCCAGCAGTAGCGGGGCGAACACTGAAGCTTTCTTT. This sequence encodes CASSSGANTEAFF.

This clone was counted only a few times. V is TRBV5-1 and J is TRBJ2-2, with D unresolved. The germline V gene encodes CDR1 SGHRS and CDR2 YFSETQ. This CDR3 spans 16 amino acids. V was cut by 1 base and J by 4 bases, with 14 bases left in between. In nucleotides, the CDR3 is TGCGCCAGCAGCTTGTTGCACACCGGTAGCACCGGGGAGCTGTTTTTT. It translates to CASSLLHTGSTGELFF.

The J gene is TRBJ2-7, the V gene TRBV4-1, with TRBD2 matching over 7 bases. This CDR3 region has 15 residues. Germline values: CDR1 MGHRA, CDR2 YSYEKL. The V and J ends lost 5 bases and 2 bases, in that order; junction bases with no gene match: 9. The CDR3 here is CASSRSPGGTYEQYF. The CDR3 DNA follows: TGCGCCAGCAGCAGATCCCCCGGGGGGACCTACGAGCAGTACTTC.

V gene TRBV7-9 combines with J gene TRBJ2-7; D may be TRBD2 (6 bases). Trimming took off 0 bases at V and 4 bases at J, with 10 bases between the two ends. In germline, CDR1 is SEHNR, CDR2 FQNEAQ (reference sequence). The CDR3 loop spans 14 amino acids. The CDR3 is CASSLARREYEQYF. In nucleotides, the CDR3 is TGTGCCAGCAGCTTAGCGAGGAGGGAGTACGAGCAGTACTTC.

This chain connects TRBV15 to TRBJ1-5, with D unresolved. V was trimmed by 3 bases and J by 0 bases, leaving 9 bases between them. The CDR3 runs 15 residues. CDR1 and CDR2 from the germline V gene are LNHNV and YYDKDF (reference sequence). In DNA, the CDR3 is TGTGCCACCAGCAGCCGCAGCTATAGCAATCAGCCCCAGCATTTT. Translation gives CATSSRSYSNQPQHF.

The CDR3 is CASSQEGAASTDTQYF. DNA of the CDR3: TGTGCCAGCAGTCAAGAGGGGGCTGCTAGCACAGATACGCAGTATTTT. The rearrangement joins TRBV6-1 to TRBJ2-3; 7 bases match TRBD1. There are 16 residues in the CDR3. Per the germline V gene, CDR1 is MNHNS and CDR2 is SASEGT. J was trimmed by 0 bases and V by 5 bases; bases with no gene match: 8.